What follows are 20 T cell receptor beta chains derived from one specimen sequenced in a study of shared clonotypes between healthy human individuals. Using immunoSEQ multiplex PCR, the repertoire was profiled, and TCRdb retains in-frame clones only, with some absent. Among 700,000 to 950,000 clones listed, approximately 97% were seen once. CD45RO-negative cells were positively selected for CCR7, leaving out terminally differentiated effector memory CD45RA+ cells. The sample consisted of naive CD8+ T cells sorted from blood. The receptor source for this set is a man between 25 and 39 years old in good health.

The V and J genes are TRBV19 and TRBJ2-1, with D perhaps being TRBD1 or TRBD2 (6 bases each). The CDR3 consists of 12 residues. Trimming left V 6 bases short and J 6 bases short, with 9 bases between. Germline CDR1 and CDR2: LNHDA and SQIVND (reference sequence). The CDR3 protein is CASRSGANEQFF. DNA of the CDR3: TGTGCCAGTAGGTCGGGGGCCAATGAGCAGTTCTTC.

The rearrangement joins TRBV12-5 to TRBJ2-3; 7 bases align to TRBD2. Germline CDR1 and CDR2: LGHNT and FRNRAP. CDR3 length: 14 amino acids. V was pared by 6 bases and J by 2 bases, with 5 bases of the junction left unmatched. CDR3 sequence (DNA): TGTGCTAGTGGACCGAGCGGGATCACAGATACGCAGTATTTT. The encoded protein is CASGPSGITDTQYF.

Regarding this clone: Other DNA variants within this sample encode the same CDR3. V and J are TRBV29-1 and TRBJ2-1; 13 nucleotides agree with TRBD2. The V gene's germline CDR1 is SQVTM and CDR2 ANQGSEA. This CDR3 is 15 amino acids long. J gave up 5 bases and V 1 base, and 2 bases lay outside the gene matches. CDR3 protein: CSVEGTSGSNNEQFF. The CDR3 DNA reads as TGCAGCGTTGAAGGGACTAGCGGGAGCAACAATGAGCAGTTCTTC.

This clone was recorded only once. The chain recombines TRBV4-3 with TRBJ2-1; 8 bases match TRBD2. Germline CDR1 reads LGHNA; CDR2 reads YSLEER. V was clipped by 5 bases and J by 6 bases; unmatched bases: 3. The CDR3 runs to 13 residues. The CDR3 region is CASSERGGNEQFF. CDR3 nucleotides: TGCGCCAGCAGCGAACGGGGGGGCAATGAGCAGTTCTTC.

V and J are TRBV6-6 and TRBJ2-7; the D is unclear. This CDR3 contains 12 residues. The V and J ends lost 4 bases and 5 bases respectively, with 9 bases between them. Germline CDR1 and CDR2: MNHNY and SVGAGI (reference sequence). CDR3 in amino acids: CASSWSPHEQYF. CDR3 DNA sequence: TGTGCCAGCAGTTGGTCACCCCACGAGCAGTACTTC.

The chain couples TRBV2 to TRBJ2-1; 9 bases fit TRBD1. Unmatched junction bases numbered 6, after V lost 6 bases and J lost 3 bases. Germline CDR1 is SNHLY and CDR2 is FYNNEI. The length of the CDR3 is 15 residues. The CDR3 loop reads CASSAGTGYYNEQFF. The DNA for the CDR3 is TGTGCCAGCAGCGCCGGGACAGGGTACTACAATGAGCAGTTCTTC. The full variable domain, its missing parts supplied by reference TRBV2 and TRBJ2-1, is EPEVTQTPSHQVTQMGQEVILRCVPISNHLYFYWYRQILGQKVEFLVSFYNNEISEKSEIFDDQFSVERPDGSNFTLKIRSTKLEDSAMYFCASSAGTGYYNEQFFGPGTRLTVL.

The chain carries TRBV29-1 and TRBJ2-7; 8 nucleotides line up with TRBD2. The V segment lost 4 bases and the J segment 3 bases; nucleotides outside the gene matches: 17. The germline gives CDR1 SQVTM, CDR2 ANQGSEA. The CDR3 loop spans 17 amino acids. The CDR3, as DNA: TGCAGCGTTGTATCAGGAGGCGCGACTAGCGCCCTCTACGAGCAGTACTTC. Its translation: CSVVSGGATSALYEQYF.

The chain carries TRBV5-5 and TRBJ1-2, with D uncertain. Germline V CDR1 and CDR2: SGHKS, YYEKEE (reference sequence). CDR3 length: 14 residues. Trimming shortened V by 0 bases and J by 7 bases, and 13 bases separated the two germline ends. DNA for the CDR3: TGTGCCAGCAGCTTGGAAACAGACGGCTTTGGCTACACCTTC. Its protein is CASSLETDGFGYTF.

This chain links TRBV7-9 with TRBJ1-2; TRBD1 is a possible D gene (5 bases). From germline, CDR1 is SEHNR and CDR2 FQNEAQ (reference sequence). V lost 1 base to trimming and J lost 3 bases, with 12 bases between them. CDR3 size: 15 residues. CDR3 residues: CASSLEPGTYYGYTF. The CDR3 nucleotides read TGTGCCAGCAGCTTAGAACCCGGGACCTACTATGGCTACACCTTC.

J is TRBJ2-5 and V is TRBV7-9; 12 positions match TRBD2. The CDR3 runs 16 residues. V dropped 5 bases and J dropped 2; count of bases not matched to a gene: 6. The germline gives CDR1 SEHNR, CDR2 FQNEAQ (reference sequence). CDR3 loop: CASSDGLAGLQETQYF. Written as DNA, the CDR3 is TGTGCCAGCAGCGACGGACTAGCGGGACTACAAGAGACCCAGTACTTC.

The chain carries TRBV10-3 and TRBJ2-7; D is possibly TRBD1 or TRBD2 (5 bases each). Deletions cut 3 bases from V and 3 bases from J, with 12 bases between. The CDR3 is 14 residues long. The germline gives CDR1 ENHRY, CDR2 SYGVKD. The CDR3 DNA reads TGTGCCATCAGTGACGTGGGACGAAACTACGAGCAGTACTTC. This sequence encodes CAISDVGRNYEQYF.

The J gene is TRBJ2-2, the V gene TRBV11-2; D uncertain. Germline CDR1 and CDR2: SGHAT and FQNNGV. Trimming took off 2 bases at V and 5 bases at J, with 12 bases between the two ends. The CDR3 consists of 15 residues. CDR3: CASSLTPLGTGELFF. In nucleotides, the CDR3 is TGTGCCAGCAGCTTAACCCCCTTAGGGACCGGGGAGCTGTTTTTT.

J is TRBJ2-1 and V is TRBV5-1, with 8 positions matching TRBD1. J was trimmed by 6 bases and V by 3 bases; bases with no gene match: 5. The CDR3 runs 14 residues. Per the germline V gene, CDR1 is SGHRS and CDR2 is YFSETQ. CDR3 bases: TGCGCCAGCAGCTCCGCCGACAGGGGCAATGAGCAGTTCTTC. It translates to CASSSADRGNEQFF.

This clone appeared a few times. V gene TRBV19 combines with J gene TRBJ2-3; 9 bases match TRBD2. V dropped 10 bases and J dropped 0; count of bases not matched to a gene: 11. Germline V gives CDR1 LNHDA, CDR2 SQIVND (reference sequence). This CDR3 is 16 amino acids long. CDR3 in amino acids: CATTTWAGGSTDTQYF. The CDR3 region has the DNA TGTGCCACTACGACGTGGGCGGGAGGGAGCACAGATACGCAGTATTTT.

The V gene is TRBV28, the J gene TRBJ2-7, with 7 bases that match TRBD2. The CDR3 totals 18 residues. Per germline, CDR1 MDHEN and CDR2 SYDVKM. Losses at the gene ends were 6 bases for V and 3 bases for J; bases not matched to a gene: 20. In DNA form, the CDR3 reads TGTGCCAGCAGCCCCCACCCTACTAGCGATCAGGACAACTACGAGCAGTACTTC. It specifies CASSPHPTSDQDNYEQYF.

This chain's CDR3 is CASSLVPRLAGGRHEQYF. In DNA, the CDR3 is TGTGCCAGCAGTCTCGTTCCGAGACTAGCGGGAGGTCGCCACGAGCAGTACTTC. The rearrangement joins TRBV27 to TRBJ2-7; 13 bases fit TRBD2. This CDR3 has 18 amino acids. V shed 5 bases, J shed 5 bases, and the junction held 15 bases outside the gene matches. Germline CDR1 and CDR2: MNHEY and SMNVEV (reference sequence).

V is TRBV27 and J is TRBJ2-3; a weak D match, TRBD1 (6 bases). Germline assignment: CDR1 MNHEY and CDR2 SMNVEV (reference sequence). With 6 bases removed from V and 3 bases from J, the gap between germline ends came to 22 bases. The CDR3 extends over 17 amino acids. CDR3 in amino acids: CASSPLVTGLITDTQYF. The DNA for the CDR3 is TGTGCCAGCAGCCCCCTAGTGACAGGATTGATTACAGATACGCAGTATTTT.

J is TRBJ2-7 and V is TRBV30; a weak D match, TRBD2 (6 bases). Germline V gene sequence: CDR1 GTSNPN, CDR2 SVGIG (reference sequence). V gave up 4 bases and J gave up 7 bases, with 14 bases separating them. The CDR3 runs 12 residues. CDR3 sequence: CAWNAVGGEQYF. CDR3 coding DNA: TGTGCCTGGAACGCAGTAGGAGGGGAGCAGTACTTC.

This clone was picked up one time. The chain has TRBV7-3 and TRBJ2-2; the match to TRBD2 covers 8 bases. Germline values: CDR1 SGHTA, CDR2 FQGTGA. Losses at the gene ends were 0 bases for V and 6 bases for J; bases not matched to a gene: 3. This CDR3 is built from 15 residues. The CDR3 reads CASSLTSGGPGELFF. The CDR3 DNA reads TGTGCCAGCAGCTTAACGAGCGGGGGACCCGGGGAGCTGTTTTTT.

The chain couples TRBV10-3 to TRBJ1-1; D gene ambiguous. Trimming cost V 5 bases and J 2 bases, with 12 bases left between them. The CDR3 runs to 14 residues. Germline V lookup: CDR1 ENHRY, CDR2 SYGVKD. The CDR3 protein is CAISFDEGNTEAFF. The CDR3 nucleotides are TGTGCCATCAGTTTCGACGAGGGAAACACTGAAGCTTTCTTT.